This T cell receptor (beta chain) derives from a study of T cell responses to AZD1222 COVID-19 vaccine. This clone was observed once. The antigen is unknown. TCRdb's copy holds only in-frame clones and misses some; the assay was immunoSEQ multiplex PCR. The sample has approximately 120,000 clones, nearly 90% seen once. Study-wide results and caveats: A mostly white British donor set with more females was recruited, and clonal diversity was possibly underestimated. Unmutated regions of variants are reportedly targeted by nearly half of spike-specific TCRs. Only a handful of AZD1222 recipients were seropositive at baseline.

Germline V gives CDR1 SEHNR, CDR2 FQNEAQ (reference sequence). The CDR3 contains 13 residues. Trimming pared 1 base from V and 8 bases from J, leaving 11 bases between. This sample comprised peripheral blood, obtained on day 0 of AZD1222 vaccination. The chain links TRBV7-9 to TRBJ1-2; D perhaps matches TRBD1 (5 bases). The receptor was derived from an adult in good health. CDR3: CASSLVAQGGYTF. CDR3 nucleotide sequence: TGTGCCAGCAGCTTAGTGGCCCAGGGCGGCTACACCTTC.